Detailed here is one T cell receptor (beta chain). The second PCR ran about 6 to 12 cycles with a sample-barcoded 5' primer and J-beta primers. TCRdb reprocessed the 5' RACE reads via MiXCR and lists one record per CDR3 protein. Of some 1.1 million distinct CDR3 sequences listed, roughly two fifths are singletons. The sample originates from a study of blood T cells in healthy people across ages. Germline assignment: CDR1 LGHDT and CDR2 YNNKEL (reference sequence). The CDR3 consists of 15 residues. With 2 bases clipped from V and 7 bases from J, the junction kept 6 bases outside the gene matches. The source material was blood. The rearrangement joins TRBV3-1 to TRBJ1-4, with 8 nucleotides matching TRBD1. The receptor was isolated from a man between 18 and 29 years old in good health. The CDR3 loop is CASSQRGQGVEKLFF. CDR3 DNA sequence: TGTGCCAGCAGCCAAAGAGGACAGGGAGTTGAAAAACTGTTTTTT.